Following are 18 T cell receptor beta chains from one sample sequenced in a study of T cell responses to AZD1222 COVID-19 vaccine. Sequenced by immunoSEQ multiplex PCR; TCRdb stores in-frame clones only, minus some. Of roughly 260,000 clones listed, over 90% were seen once; the top ten hold around 0.5%. The sample was peripheral blood, taken on day 0 of AZD1222 vaccination. The receptors derive from an adult in good health.

This chain joins TRBV28 and TRBJ2-7; 8 nucleotides agree with TRBD1. V shed 3 bases and J 4 bases; nucleotides not matched to a gene: 11. The CDR3 totals 16 residues. CDR1 is MDHEN, CDR2 SYDVKM, per germline. The CDR3 loop reads CASSFRLGQESYEQYF. The CDR3 DNA is TGTGCCAGCAGTTTTCGGTTGGGACAGGAGTCTTACGAGCAGTACTTC.

V usage is TRBV19 and J usage is TRBJ2-1, with 11 bases fitting TRBD2. The length of the CDR3 is 14 residues. With V trimmed by 6 bases and J by 8 bases, 6 bases remained unmatched. Germline loops: CDR1 LNHDA, CDR2 SQIVND (reference sequence). CDR3 coding DNA: TGTGCCAGTAGAAGGGTAGCGGGAGGGGATGAGCAGTTCTTC. Its translation is CASRRVAGGDEQFF.

In its sample, this clone was seen a few times. This rearrangement joins TRBV13 to TRBJ1-6; 10 bases are shared with TRBD1. Losses at the gene ends were 5 bases for V and 8 bases for J; bases not matched to a gene: 6. The CDR3 extends over 15 amino acids. Germline CDR1 PRHDT, CDR2 FYEKMQ (reference sequence). The CDR3 here is CASSAGQGVYSPLHF. The CDR3 region has the DNA TGTGCCAGCAGCGCCGGACAGGGGGTTTATTCACCCCTCCACTTT.

The chain couples TRBV19 to TRBJ1-5; 8 nucleotides line up with TRBD1. The CDR3 has 16 residues. CDR1 is LNHDA and CDR2 is SQIVND in the germline V gene (reference sequence). The trim removed 4 bases at V and 7 bases at J, leaving 12 bases unmatched. CDR3 DNA sequence: TGTGCCAGTAGTAAAGAAACCAGGGGGCTTCGGCAGCCCCAGCATTTT. Translating it yields CASSKETRGLRQPQHF. The variable domain in full, with the rest retrieved from reference TRBV19 and TRBJ1-5, is DGGITQSPKYLFRKEGQNVTLSCEQNLNHDAMYWYRQDPGQGLRLIYYSQIVNDFQKGDIAEGYSVSREKKESFPLTVTSAQKNPTAFYLCASSKETRGLRQPQHFGDGTRLSIL.

The V call is TRBV27, the J call TRBJ2-7; D is possibly TRBD2 (5 bases). Germline CDR1 reads MNHEY; CDR2 reads SMNVEV (reference sequence). V dropped 2 bases and J dropped 7 bases, with 18 bases sitting between them. The CDR3 extends over 15 amino acids. CDR3 bases: TGTGCCAGCAGTTTAACGGAGGCCCCGACCGGAGAGCAGTACTTC. Residues: CASSLTEAPTGEQYF.

V is TRBV5-4 and J is TRBJ2-1, with 7 bases fitting TRBD1. Looked up from germline, CDR1 is SGHNT and CDR2 is YYREEE (reference sequence). The CDR3 sequence is 13 residues long. The J segment lost 8 bases and the V segment lost 6 bases, leaving 8 bases of the junction unmatched. CDR3 region: CASIRQGSYEQFF. In DNA, the CDR3 is TGTGCCAGCATCCGACAGGGTTCTTATGAGCAGTTCTTC.

The genes are TRBV7-9 and TRBJ2-2; maybe TRBD1 (6 bases). Per the germline V gene, CDR1 is SEHNR and CDR2 is FQNEAQ (reference sequence). The CDR3 runs to 18 residues. Trimming removed 3 bases from V and 3 bases from J, with 20 bases in between. This CDR3 reads CASSLGAPAMPDTGELFF. The CDR3, as DNA: TGTGCCAGCAGCTTGGGGGCCCCAGCGATGCCGGACACCGGGGAGCTGTTTTTT.

The chain employs TRBV12-3 or TRBV12-4 and TRBJ2-5; D is ambiguous. The CDR3 is made up of 13 amino acids. V lost 6 bases and J 2 bases, leaving 10 bases between the germline ends. The CDR3 region is CASSYPPQETQYF. For the CDR3, the DNA is TGTGCCAGCAGCTACCCCCCTCAAGAGACCCAGTACTTC.

This clone occurred once. The chain links TRBV5-1 to TRBJ2-3; 10 bases align to TRBD2. Germline CDR1 and CDR2: SGHRS and YFSETQ. This CDR3 region has 19 residues. V lost 3 bases, J lost 1 base, and 14 bases stayed unmatched. The CDR3 reads CASSSPHTSGVTGTDTQYF. The CDR3 DNA follows: TGCGCCAGCAGCTCGCCCCATACTAGCGGGGTAACAGGCACAGATACGCAGTATTTT.

The chain links TRBV2 to TRBJ2-1; D gene unclear. The V and J ends lost 3 bases and 8 bases respectively, with 8 bases between them. The germline V gene encodes CDR1 SNHLY and CDR2 FYNNEI. The CDR3 extends over 12 amino acids. The CDR3 spells CASSDLGYEQFF. The CDR3 coding sequence is TGTGCCAGCAGTGATTTAGGCTATGAGCAGTTCTTC.

The V gene is TRBV24-1, the J gene TRBJ2-7; no firm D call. With 2 bases removed from V and 7 bases from J, the gap between germline ends came to 11 bases. CDR1 KGHDR and CDR2 SFDVKD come from the germline V gene. This CDR3 has 13 amino acids. The CDR3 DNA reads as TGTGCCACCAGTGATTCTCCCCGGTCGGAGCAGTACTTC. Its protein is CATSDSPRSEQYF.

This clone turned up a few times. The J gene is TRBJ1-1, the V gene TRBV15; possibly TRBD1 for D (6 bases). CDR1 is LNHNV and CDR2 is YYDKDF in the germline V gene (reference sequence). The CDR3 is made up of 14 amino acids. The germline V and J ends were trimmed by 4 bases and 1 base, with 10 bases remaining between them. The CDR3 is CATSKDRGNTEAFF. The CDR3 DNA follows: TGTGCCACCAGCAAGGACAGAGGGAACACTGAAGCTTTCTTT.

This chain links TRBV27 with TRBJ2-7; D perhaps matches TRBD1 (5 bases). The length of the CDR3 is 12 residues. V dropped 5 bases and J dropped 6 bases, with 11 bases sitting between them. From germline, CDR1 is MNHEY and CDR2 SMNVEV (reference sequence). The CDR3 protein is CASSVQGSEQYF. The CDR3 DNA reads as TGTGCCAGCAGTGTGCAGGGATCCGAGCAGTACTTC.

The chain couples TRBV2 to TRBJ1-1, with D uncertain. This CDR3 has 14 residues. CDR1 SNHLY and CDR2 FYNNEI come from the germline V gene. The V and J ends lost 7 bases and 3 bases respectively, with 15 bases between them. The CDR3 bases are TGTGCCAGCACTCTGGGCCGGGCGGACACTGAAGCTTTCTTT. This codes for CASTLGRADTEAFF.

The V call is TRBV18, the J call TRBJ2-2; maybe TRBD1 (6 bases). The CDR3 length is 15 residues. Germline CDR1 reads KGHSH; CDR2 reads LQKENI. Trimming removed 2 bases at V and 2 bases at J, with 9 bases between. The CDR3 DNA reads as TGTGCCAGCTCACCAGGGGGCTCCAACACCGGGGAGCTGTTTTTT. Protein: CASSPGGSNTGELFF. The whole variable domain, filled in from reference TRBV18 and TRBJ2-2, reads NAGVMQNPRHLVRRRGQEARLRCSPMKGHSHVYWYRQLPEEGLKFMVYLQKENIIDESGMPKERFSAEFPKEGPSILRIQQVVRGDSAAYFCASSPGGSNTGELFFGEGSRLTVL.

This rearrangement joins TRBV3-1 (or the pseudogene TRBV3-2) to TRBJ1-4; D is unresolved. Trimming cost V 0 bases and J 8 bases, with 4 bases left between them. The CDR3 loop spans 12 amino acids. Germline CDR1 and CDR2: LGHDT and YNNKEL (reference sequence). The CDR3 reads CASSQEGEKLFF. CDR3 sequence (DNA): TGTGCCAGCAGCCAAGAGGGAGAAAAACTGTTTTTT.

The chain joins TRBV28 to TRBJ1-5; 7 bases fit TRBD1. The V segment lost 6 bases and the J segment 6 bases; nucleotides outside the gene matches: 5. The CDR3 length is 13 residues. Germline V lookup: CDR1 MDHEN, CDR2 SYDVKM. In nucleotides, the CDR3 is TGTGCCAGCAGCCCAGGGGGAGGTCAGCCCCAGCATTTT. Translating gives CASSPGGGQPQHF.

This chain joins TRBV7-6 and TRBJ1-1; D perhaps matches TRBD1 (5 bases). Trimming removed 5 bases from V and 1 base from J, with 17 bases in between. Germline V CDR1 and CDR2: SGHVS, FNYEAQ. This CDR3 is 16 amino acids long. CDR3 nucleotide sequence: TGTGCCAGCAGCGCCCGTCCGGGACCCCAGAACACTGAAGCTTTCTTT. This translates into CASSARPGPQNTEAFF. Full variable domain (outside the CDR3, taken from reference TRBV7-6 and TRBJ1-1): GAGVSQSPRYKVTKRGQDVALRCDPISGHVSLYWYRQALGQGPEFLTYFNYEAQQDKSGLPNDRFSAERPEGSISTLTIQRTEQRDSAMYRCASSARPGPQNTEAFFGQGTRLTVV.